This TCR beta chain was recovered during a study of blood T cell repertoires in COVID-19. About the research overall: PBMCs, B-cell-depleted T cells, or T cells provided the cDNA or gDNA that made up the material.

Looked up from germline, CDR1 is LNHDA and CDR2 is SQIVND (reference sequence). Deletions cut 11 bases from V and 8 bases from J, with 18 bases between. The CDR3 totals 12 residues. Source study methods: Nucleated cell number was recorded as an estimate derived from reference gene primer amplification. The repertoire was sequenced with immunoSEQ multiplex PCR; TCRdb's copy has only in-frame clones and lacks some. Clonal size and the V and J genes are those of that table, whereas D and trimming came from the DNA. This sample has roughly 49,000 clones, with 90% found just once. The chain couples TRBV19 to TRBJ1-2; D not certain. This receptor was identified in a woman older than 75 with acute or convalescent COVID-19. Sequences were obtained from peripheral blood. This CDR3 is CAGYQRAGGYTF. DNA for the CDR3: TGTGCCGGTTACCAGAGGGCCGGAGGCTACACCTTC. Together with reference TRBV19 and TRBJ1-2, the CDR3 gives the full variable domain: DGGITQSPKYLFRKEGQNVTLSCEQNLNHDAMYWYRQDPGQGLRLIYYSQIVNDFQKGDIAEGYSVSREKKESFPLTVTSAQKNPTAFYLCAGYQRAGGYTFGSGTRLTVV.